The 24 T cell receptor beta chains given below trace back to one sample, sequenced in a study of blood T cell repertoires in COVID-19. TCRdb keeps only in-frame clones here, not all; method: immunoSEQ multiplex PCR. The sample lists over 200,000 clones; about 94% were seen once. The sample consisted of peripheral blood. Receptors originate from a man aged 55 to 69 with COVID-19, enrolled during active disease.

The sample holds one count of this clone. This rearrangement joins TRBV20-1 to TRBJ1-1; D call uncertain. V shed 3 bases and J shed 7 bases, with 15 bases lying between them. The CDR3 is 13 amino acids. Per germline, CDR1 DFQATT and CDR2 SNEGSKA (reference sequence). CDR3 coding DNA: TGCAGTGCTAGTGACCCTCTCCACGGTGAAGCTTTCTTT. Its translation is CSASDPLHGEAFF.

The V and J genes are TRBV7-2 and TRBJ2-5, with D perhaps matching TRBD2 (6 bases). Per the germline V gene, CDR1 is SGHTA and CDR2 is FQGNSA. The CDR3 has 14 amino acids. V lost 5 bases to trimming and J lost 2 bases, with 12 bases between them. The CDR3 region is CASSQGGPQETQYF. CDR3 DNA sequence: TGTGCCAGCAGCCAGGGAGGACCGCAAGAGACCCAGTACTTC.

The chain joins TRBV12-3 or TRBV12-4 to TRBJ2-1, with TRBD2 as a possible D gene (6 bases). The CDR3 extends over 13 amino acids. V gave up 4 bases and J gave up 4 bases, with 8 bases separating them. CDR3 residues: CASSWGVYNEQFF. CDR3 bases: TGTGCCAGCAGTTGGGGGGTTTACAATGAGCAGTTCTTC.

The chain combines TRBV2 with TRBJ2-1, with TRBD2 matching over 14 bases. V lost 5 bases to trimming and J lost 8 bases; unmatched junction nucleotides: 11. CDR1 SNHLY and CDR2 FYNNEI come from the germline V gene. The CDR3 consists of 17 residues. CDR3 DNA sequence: TGTGCCAGCAGTAGACTAGCGGGAGGGCCGACGGTGGATGAGCAGTTCTTC. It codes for CASSRLAGGPTVDEQFF.

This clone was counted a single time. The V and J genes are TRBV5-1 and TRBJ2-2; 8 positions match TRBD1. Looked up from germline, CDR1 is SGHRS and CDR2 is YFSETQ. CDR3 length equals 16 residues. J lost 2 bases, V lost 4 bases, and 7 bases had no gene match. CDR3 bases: TGCGCCAGCAGCCTCGGGACAGGAGGTAACACCGGGGAGCTGTTTTTT. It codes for CASSLGTGGNTGELFF.

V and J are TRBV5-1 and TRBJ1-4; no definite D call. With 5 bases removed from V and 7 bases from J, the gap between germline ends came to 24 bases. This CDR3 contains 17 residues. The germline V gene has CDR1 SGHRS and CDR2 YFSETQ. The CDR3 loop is CASRPQTIGVDGEKLFF. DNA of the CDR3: TGCGCCAGCAGGCCGCAAACCATCGGAGTTGATGGTGAAAAACTGTTTTTT.

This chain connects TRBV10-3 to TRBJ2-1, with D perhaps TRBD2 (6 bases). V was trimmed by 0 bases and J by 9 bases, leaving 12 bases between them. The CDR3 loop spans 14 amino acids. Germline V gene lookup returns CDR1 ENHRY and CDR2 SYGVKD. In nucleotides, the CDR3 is TGTGCCATCAGTGAGTCGAAGGGGCGGGGTGAGCAGTTCTTC. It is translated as CAISESKGRGEQFF.

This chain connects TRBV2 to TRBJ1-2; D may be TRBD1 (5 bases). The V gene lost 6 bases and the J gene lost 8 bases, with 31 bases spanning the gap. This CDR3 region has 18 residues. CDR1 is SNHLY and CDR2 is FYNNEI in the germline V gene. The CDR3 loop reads CASSPAALRARTGGGYTF. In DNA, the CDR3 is TGTGCCAGCAGCCCGGCCGCTCTAAGGGCCCGTACAGGCGGAGGCTACACCTTC.

This CDR3 reads CSASKVTGYEQYF. CDR3 in DNA: TGCAGTGCTAGTAAGGTCACAGGGTACGAGCAGTACTTC. The chain links TRBV20-1 to TRBJ2-7; the D gene is possibly TRBD1 (6 bases). The V gene lost 3 bases and the J gene lost 4 bases, with 13 bases spanning the gap. The CDR3 is made up of 13 amino acids. Germline V gene sequence: CDR1 DFQATT, CDR2 SNEGSKA (reference sequence).

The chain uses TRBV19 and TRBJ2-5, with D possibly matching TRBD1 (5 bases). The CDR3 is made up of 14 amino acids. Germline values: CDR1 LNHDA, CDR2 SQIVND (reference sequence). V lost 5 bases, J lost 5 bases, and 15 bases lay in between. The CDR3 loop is CASSPGPPRETQYF. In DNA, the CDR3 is TGTGCCAGTAGTCCAGGGCCGCCGAGGGAGACCCAGTACTTC.

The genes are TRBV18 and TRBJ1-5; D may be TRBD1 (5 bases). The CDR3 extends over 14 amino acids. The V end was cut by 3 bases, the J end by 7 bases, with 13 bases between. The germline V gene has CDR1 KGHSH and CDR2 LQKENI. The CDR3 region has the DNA TGTGCCAGCTCACCGGGAGGGGCGGAACAGCCCCAGCATTTT. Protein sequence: CASSPGGAEQPQHF.

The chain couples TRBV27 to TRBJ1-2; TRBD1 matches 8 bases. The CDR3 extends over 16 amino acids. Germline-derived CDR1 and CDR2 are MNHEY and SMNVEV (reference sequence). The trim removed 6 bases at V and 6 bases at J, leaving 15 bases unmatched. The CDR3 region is CASRLKIGQGEDGYTF. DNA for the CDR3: TGTGCCAGCAGACTTAAGATCGGACAGGGTGAAGATGGCTACACCTTC.

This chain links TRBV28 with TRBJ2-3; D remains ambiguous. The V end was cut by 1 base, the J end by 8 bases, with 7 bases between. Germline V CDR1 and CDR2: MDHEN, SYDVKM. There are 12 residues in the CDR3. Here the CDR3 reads CASSLSSGTQYF. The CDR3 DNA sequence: TGTGCCAGCAGTTTATCTTCGGGTACGCAGTATTTT. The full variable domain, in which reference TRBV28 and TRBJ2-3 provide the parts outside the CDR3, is DVKVTQSSRYLVKRTGEKVFLECVQDMDHENMFWYRQDPGLGLRLIYFSYDVKMKEKGDIPEGYSVSREKKERFSLILESASTNQTSMYLCASSLSSGTQYFGPGTRLTVL.

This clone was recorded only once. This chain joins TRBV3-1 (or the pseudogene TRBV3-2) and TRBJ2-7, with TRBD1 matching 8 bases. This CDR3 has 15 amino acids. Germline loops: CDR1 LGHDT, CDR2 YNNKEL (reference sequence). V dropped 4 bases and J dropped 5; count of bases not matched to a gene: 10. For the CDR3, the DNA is TGTGCCAGCAGCCGAGGACAGGGTACGATCGACGAGCAGTACTTC. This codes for CASSRGQGTIDEQYF.

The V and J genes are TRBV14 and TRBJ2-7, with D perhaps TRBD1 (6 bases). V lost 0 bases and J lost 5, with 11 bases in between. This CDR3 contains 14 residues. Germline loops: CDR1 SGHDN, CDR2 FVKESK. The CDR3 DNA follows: TGTGCCAGCAGCCAAGAATGGGGGCTTAACGAGCAGTACTTC. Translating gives CASSQEWGLNEQYF.

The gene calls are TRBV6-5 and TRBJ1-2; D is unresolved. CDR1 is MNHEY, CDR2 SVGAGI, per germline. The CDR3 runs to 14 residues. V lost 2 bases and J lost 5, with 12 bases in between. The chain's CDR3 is CASSYGQLLYGYTF. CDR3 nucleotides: TGTGCCAGCAGTTACGGGCAGCTCCTATATGGCTACACCTTC.

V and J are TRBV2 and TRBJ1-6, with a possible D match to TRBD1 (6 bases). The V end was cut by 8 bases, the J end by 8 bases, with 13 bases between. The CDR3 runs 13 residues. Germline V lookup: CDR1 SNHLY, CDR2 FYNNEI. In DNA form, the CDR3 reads TGTGCCAGCGGCGAACAGGGATATTCACCCCTCCACTTT. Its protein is CASGEQGYSPLHF.

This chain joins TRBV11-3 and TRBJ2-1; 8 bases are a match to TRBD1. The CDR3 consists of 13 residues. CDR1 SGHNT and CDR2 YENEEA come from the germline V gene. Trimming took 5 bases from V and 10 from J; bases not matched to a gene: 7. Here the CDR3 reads CASSTYRGDEQFF. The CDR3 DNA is TGTGCCAGCAGCACTTACAGGGGGGACGAGCAGTTCTTC.

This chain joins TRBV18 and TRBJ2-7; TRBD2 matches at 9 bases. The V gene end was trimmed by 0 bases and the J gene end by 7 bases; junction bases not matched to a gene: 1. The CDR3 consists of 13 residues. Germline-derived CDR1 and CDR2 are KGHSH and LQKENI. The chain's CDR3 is CASSPPGLAEQYF. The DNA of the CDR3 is TGTGCCAGCTCACCACCTGGACTAGCGGAGCAGTACTTC.

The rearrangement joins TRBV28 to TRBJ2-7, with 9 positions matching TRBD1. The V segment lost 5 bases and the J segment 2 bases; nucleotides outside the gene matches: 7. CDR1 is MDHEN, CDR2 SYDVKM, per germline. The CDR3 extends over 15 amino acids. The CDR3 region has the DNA TGTGCCAGCAGTCTCGCCGGGACAGGGACCTACGAGCAGTACTTC. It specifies CASSLAGTGTYEQYF.

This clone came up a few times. CDR3 amino acids: CASSADLNTGELFF. The CDR3 DNA sequence: TGTGCCAGCAGCGCGGACTTAAACACCGGGGAGCTGTTTTTT. V is TRBV7-9 and J is TRBJ2-2; TRBD2 might be the D (5 bases). This CDR3 has 14 amino acids. Germline V CDR1 and CDR2: SEHNR, FQNEAQ (reference sequence). V dropped 5 bases and J dropped 2 bases, with 9 bases sitting between them.

The CDR3 DNA reads TGCAGCAGGGGCTGGGGCACTGAAGCTTTCTTT. Translation: CSRGWGTEAFF. The chain employs TRBV20-1 and TRBJ1-1; D perhaps matches TRBD1 (6 bases). CDR1 is DFQATT and CDR2 is SNEGSKA in the germline V gene (reference sequence). The CDR3 is 11 residues long.

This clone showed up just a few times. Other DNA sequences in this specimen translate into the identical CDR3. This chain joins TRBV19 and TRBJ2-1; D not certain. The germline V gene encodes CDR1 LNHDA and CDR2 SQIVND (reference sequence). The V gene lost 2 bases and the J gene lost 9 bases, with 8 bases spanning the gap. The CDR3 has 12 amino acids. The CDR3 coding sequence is TGTGCCAGTAGTATAATCGTCGGTGAGCAGTTCTTC. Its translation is CASSIIVGEQFF.

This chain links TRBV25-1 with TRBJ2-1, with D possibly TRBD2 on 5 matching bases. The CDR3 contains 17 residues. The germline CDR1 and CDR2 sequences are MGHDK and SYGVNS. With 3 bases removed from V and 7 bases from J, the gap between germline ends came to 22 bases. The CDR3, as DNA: TGTGCCAGCAGTGACCGCCGCGGGTCTTATTGGCGTAATGAGCAGTTCTTC. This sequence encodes CASSDRRGSYWRNEQFF. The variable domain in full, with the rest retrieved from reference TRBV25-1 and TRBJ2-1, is EADIYQTPRYLVIGTGKKITLECSQTMGHDKMYWYQQDPGMELHLIHYSYGVNSTEKGDLSSESTVSRIRTEHFPLTLESARPSHTSQYLCASSDRRGSYWRNEQFFGPGTRLTVL.